This T cell receptor beta chain came from a study of TIL therapy for anti-PD-1-resistant metastatic lung cancer. On the study more broadly: Tumors had a median PD-L1 proportion score of 4.5% to 7%. A handful of tumors were EGFR-mutant and two were ALK-rearranged.

The libraries were made with immunoSEQ v3. The method was immunoSEQ multiplex PCR; TCRdb's version includes in-frame clones alone and lacks a portion of them. The profile covers about 45,000 clones, with about 80% appearing a single time and approximately 16% taken by the ten largest. V was cut by 5 bases and J by 3 bases, with 10 bases left in between. Germline CDR1 SGHNT, CDR2 YENEEA. The CDR3 sequence is 14 residues long. Sample time point: pre-treatment sample, taken before nivolumab and TIL therapy. The specimen was blood, collected at baseline. The sequence came from a man between 65 and 85 years old with non-small cell lung cancer. The chain has TRBV11-3 and TRBJ2-2; possibly TRBD1 for D (6 bases). The CDR3 DNA follows: TGTGCCAGCAGCAAACAGGGACACACCGGGGAGCTGTTTTTT. Translated: CASSKQGHTGELFF.